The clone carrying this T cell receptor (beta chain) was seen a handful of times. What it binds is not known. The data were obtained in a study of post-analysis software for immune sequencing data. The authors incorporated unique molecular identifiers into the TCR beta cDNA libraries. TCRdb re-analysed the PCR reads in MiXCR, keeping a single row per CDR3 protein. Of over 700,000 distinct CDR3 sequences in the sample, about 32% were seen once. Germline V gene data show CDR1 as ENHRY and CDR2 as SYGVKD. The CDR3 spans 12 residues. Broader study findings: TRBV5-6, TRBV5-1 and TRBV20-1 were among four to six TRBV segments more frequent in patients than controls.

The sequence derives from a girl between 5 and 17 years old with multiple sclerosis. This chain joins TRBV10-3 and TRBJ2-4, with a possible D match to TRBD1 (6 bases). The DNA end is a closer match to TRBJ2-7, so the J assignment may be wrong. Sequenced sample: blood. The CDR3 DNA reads TGTGCCACAAACAGGGTTCCCTACGAGCAGTACTTC. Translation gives CATNRVPYEQYF.